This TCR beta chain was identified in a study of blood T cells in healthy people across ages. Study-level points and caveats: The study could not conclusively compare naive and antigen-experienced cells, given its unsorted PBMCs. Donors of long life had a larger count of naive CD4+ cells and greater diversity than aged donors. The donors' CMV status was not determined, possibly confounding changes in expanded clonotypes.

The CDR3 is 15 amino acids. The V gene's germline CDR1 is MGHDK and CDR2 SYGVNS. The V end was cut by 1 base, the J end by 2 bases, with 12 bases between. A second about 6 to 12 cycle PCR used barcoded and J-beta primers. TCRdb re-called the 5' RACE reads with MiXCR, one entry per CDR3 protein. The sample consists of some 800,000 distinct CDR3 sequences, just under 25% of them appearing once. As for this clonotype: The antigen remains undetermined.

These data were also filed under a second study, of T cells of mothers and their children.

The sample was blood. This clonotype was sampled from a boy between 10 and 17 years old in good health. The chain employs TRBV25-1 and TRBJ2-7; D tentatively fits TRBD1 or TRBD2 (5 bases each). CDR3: CASSESGRLTYEQYF. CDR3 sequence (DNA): TGTGCCAGCAGTGAATCGGGGCGGCTAACCTACGAGCAGTACTTC.